This T cell receptor beta chain was documented in a study of T cell repertoires in cytomegalovirus infection. TCRdb called the reads again in MiXCR, with one record for every CDR3 protein. The sample lists more than 150,000 distinct CDR3 sequences; 28% were seen once. V shed 0 bases, J shed 5 bases, and the junction held 5 bases outside the gene matches. The CDR3 is 15 amino acids. Germline CDR1 is MNHNS and CDR2 is SASEGT. The V and J genes are TRBV6-1 and TRBJ1-2; 8 nucleotides agree with TRBD1. The source material was PBMCs. The sequence was obtained from a human donor in good health (CMV status not recorded). Some clones in this sample may be carry-over from other donors' samples. This chain's CDR3 is CASSEAGQGVYGYTF. In DNA, the CDR3 is TGTGCCAGCAGTGAAGCAGGACAGGGCGTTTATGGCTACACCTTC.